This note documents a single T cell receptor (beta chain) sequence. The V gene's germline CDR1 is SEHNR and CDR2 FQNEAQ (reference sequence). The V end was cut by 5 bases, the J end by 0 bases, with 7 bases between. The length of the CDR3 is 13 residues. These data belong to a study of radiotherapy plus CTLA-4 blockade in lung cancer. Libraries were prepared by immunoSEQ multiplex PCR; TCRdb keeps only in-frame clonotypes and omits some of them. The data hold 45,000 to 60,000 clones, with more than 75% observed a single time. The clonotype originates from a human donor with non-small cell lung cancer who had a complete response to radiotherapy plus ipilimumab. Material: peripheral blood, obtained from a patient treated with radiotherapy plus ipilimumab. The V gene is TRBV7-9, the J gene TRBJ1-2, with unresolved D. CDR3 DNA: TGTGCCAGCAGCCCCCAGACTAACTATGGCTACACCTTC. Translation gives CASSPQTNYGYTF.